The subject of this entry is one T cell receptor beta chain. The antigen is unknown. Per the germline V gene, CDR1 is SGHAT and CDR2 is FQNNGV. Between the trimmed V and J ends, which lost 0 bases and 7 bases, there was a span of 10 bases. The CDR3 is 14 amino acids. The data derive from a study of cytomegalovirus exposure and HLA in healthy donors. Study observations and caveats: The authors listed over 150 TCR beta chains as cytomegalovirus-associated. High specificity and sensitivity for cytomegalovirus status were reported for the classifier. A few CMV-associated chains were confirmed in vitro to be specific for CMV antigens.

Donors were drawn from the approximately 120-subject validation cohort, separate from the 666-subject first cohort. Method: immunoSEQ multiplex PCR; TCRdb's copy keeps in-frame clones and lacks some. Seen here are roughly 250,000 clones, about 86% observed once, and the top ten hold roughly 1.2%. The chain links TRBV11-2 to TRBJ2-1; D ambiguous. The sample was PBMCs. The clonotype was recovered from a woman aged 30 to 39 in good health and CMV-seropositive. The CDR3 is CASSLDWSENEQFF. Here the CDR3 DNA reads TGTGCCAGCAGCTTAGACTGGTCGGAGAATGAGCAGTTCTTC.